The 7 T cell receptor beta chains below come from one sample, sequenced in a study of blood T cell repertoires in COVID-19. TCRdb's copy holds only in-frame clones and misses some; the assay was immunoSEQ multiplex PCR. The data hold roughly 100,000 clones, with around nine tenths observed a single time. Sequencing was carried out using peripheral blood. The receptor set was obtained from a woman aged 80 or over with active COVID-19.

V usage is TRBV5-1 and J usage is TRBJ2-5, with no clear D. The CDR3 has 14 residues. Germline CDR1 is SGHRS and CDR2 is YFSETQ. Trimming stripped 4 bases from V and 3 bases from J, with 13 bases between. This CDR3 is CASSPPLQKETQYF. The DNA of the CDR3 is TGCGCCAGCAGCCCGCCCTTGCAGAAAGAGACCCAGTACTTC.

The chain is built from TRBV7-8 and TRBJ2-3; a possible D gene is TRBD2 (6 bases). The ends were cut back, 5 bases at V and 2 bases at J, with 11 bases in the middle. Germline V gives CDR1 SGHVS, CDR2 FQNEAQ. The CDR3 length is 14 residues. Here the CDR3 DNA reads TGTGCCAGCAGCCGTGCGGGATTCACAGATACGCAGTATTTT. Its protein product is CASSRAGFTDTQYF.

Concerning this clone: One end of the junction does not line up with germline, which may come from a read error. The chain is built from TRBV15 and TRBJ2-5; 14 positions match TRBD2. Germline V CDR1 and CDR2: LNHNV, YYDKDF (reference sequence). This CDR3 has 21 amino acids. The CDR3 protein is CATSGELSGLAGAPFQETQYF. CDR3 DNA sequence: TGTGCCACCAGCGGAGAACTTTCGGGACTAGCGGGAGCACCCTTCCAAGAGACCCAGTACTTC.

The chain employs TRBV7-2 and TRBJ2-2; a possible D gene is TRBD2 (6 bases). CDR1 is SGHTA, CDR2 FQGNSA, per germline. Trimming left V 1 base short and J 6 bases short, with 12 bases between. This CDR3 has 15 residues. The CDR3 loop reads CASSLGPSVPGELFF. In nucleotides, the CDR3 is TGTGCCAGCAGCTTAGGTCCTAGCGTCCCCGGGGAGCTGTTTTTT.

The chain carries TRBV3-1 (or the pseudogene TRBV3-2) and TRBJ2-3, with 9 bases fitting TRBD1. This CDR3 is built from 18 residues. Germline V CDR1 and CDR2: LGHDT, YNNKEL (reference sequence). Trimming at V came to 0 bases and at J to 1 base, leaving 8 bases not matched to a gene. The CDR3 sequence is CASSQDRGTGRRTDTQYF. The CDR3 nucleotides are TGTGCCAGCAGCCAAGATCGGGGGACAGGGAGGCGCACAGATACGCAGTATTTT.

This clone occurred once. CDR3 loop: CATEAVGTEAFF. The CDR3 DNA is TGTGCCACCGAGGCTGTCGGCACTGAAGCTTTCTTT. This chain joins TRBV19 and TRBJ1-1, with D hard to call. The germline V gene has CDR1 LNHDA and CDR2 SQIVND (reference sequence). V was shortened by 10 bases and J by 4 bases, with 13 bases between the two germline ends. The CDR3 is 12 residues long. Full variable domain (outside the CDR3, taken from reference TRBV19 and TRBJ1-1): DGGITQSPKYLFRKEGQNVTLSCEQNLNHDAMYWYRQDPGQGLRLIYYSQIVNDFQKGDIAEGYSVSREKKESFPLTVTSAQKNPTAFYLCATEAVGTEAFFGQGTRLTVV.

The J gene is TRBJ1-2, the V gene TRBV4-2; D remains unclear. The germline V gene has CDR1 LGHNA and CDR2 YNFKEQ. The CDR3 covers 18 residues. Trimming removed 0 bases at V and 5 bases at J, with 22 bases between. CDR3 amino acids: CASSQDPEAPPFSYGYTF. The CDR3 region has the DNA TGTGCCAGCAGCCAAGATCCGGAGGCACCTCCCTTCTCATATGGCTACACCTTC.